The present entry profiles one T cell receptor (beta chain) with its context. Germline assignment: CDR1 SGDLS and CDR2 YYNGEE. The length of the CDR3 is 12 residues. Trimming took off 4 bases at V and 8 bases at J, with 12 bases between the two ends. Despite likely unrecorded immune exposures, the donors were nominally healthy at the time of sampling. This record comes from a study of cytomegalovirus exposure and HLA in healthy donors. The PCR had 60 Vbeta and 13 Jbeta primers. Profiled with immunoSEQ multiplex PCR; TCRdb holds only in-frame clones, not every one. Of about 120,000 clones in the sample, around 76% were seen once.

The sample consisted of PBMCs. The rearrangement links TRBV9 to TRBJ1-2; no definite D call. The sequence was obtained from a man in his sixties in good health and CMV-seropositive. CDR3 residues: CASSSNSGGYTF. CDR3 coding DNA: TGTGCCAGCAGCTCCAATTCAGGCGGCTACACCTTC.